These 26 T cell receptor beta chains share one sample of origin, sequenced in a study of cytomegalovirus exposure and HLA in healthy donors. The primer mix had 60 Vbeta and 13 Jbeta primers. Some clones are missing from TCRdb's copy, which holds only in-frame ones; the method was immunoSEQ multiplex PCR. Seen here are under 200,000 clones, roughly 80% observed once, and the top ten hold over 2.5%. Sequencing was done on a sample of PBMCs. Every receptor here comes from a female donor in good health and CMV-seronegative.

This clone was recorded a few times. The CDR3 reads CSVESLDRGSTDTQYF. Here the CDR3 DNA reads TGCAGCGTTGAAAGTCTGGACAGGGGTAGCACAGATACGCAGTATTTT. V usage is TRBV29-1 and J usage is TRBJ2-3; 9 bases align to TRBD1. The CDR3 length is 16 residues. Germline V lookup: CDR1 SQVTM, CDR2 ANQGSEA. The trim removed 2 bases at V and 0 bases at J, leaving 6 bases unmatched.

The chain joins TRBV7-2 to TRBJ2-5; possible D gene TRBD2, 6 bases. Germline CDR1 and CDR2: SGHTA and FQGNSA. Trimming left V 3 bases short and J 6 bases short, with 11 bases between. This CDR3 spans 13 amino acids. CDR3 loop: CASSLDYQKTQYF. In nucleotides, the CDR3 is TGTGCCAGCAGCTTGGACTACCAGAAGACCCAGTACTTC. The entire variable domain, with the rest obtained from reference TRBV7-2 and TRBJ2-5, is as follows: GAGVSQSPSNKVTEKGKDVELRCDPISGHTALYWYRQSLGQGLEFLIYFQGNSAPDKSGLPSDRFSAERTGGSVSTLTIQRTQQEDSAVYLCASSLDYQKTQYFGPGTRLLVL.

The chain uses TRBV6-5 and TRBJ2-1; weak D call: TRBD1 (6 bases). The CDR3 runs 14 residues. CDR1 and CDR2 from the germline V gene are MNHEY and SVGAGI. Trimming removed 0 bases at V and 9 bases at J, with 12 bases between. As DNA, the CDR3 is TGTGCCAGCAGTTACTCGAGGCAGGGGTTTGAGCAGTTCTTC. Residues: CASSYSRQGFEQFF.

The chain has TRBV27 and TRBJ2-7; the D is unclear. The CDR3 has 13 amino acids. V was trimmed by 3 bases and J by 1 base, leaving 7 bases between them. CDR1 MNHEY and CDR2 SMNVEV come from the germline V gene (reference sequence). The DNA of the CDR3 is TGTGCCAGCAGTTTGCGTGTTTCCTACGAGCAGTACTTC. Its translation: CASSLRVSYEQYF.

V and J are TRBV28 and TRBJ2-5, with TRBD1 identical over 9 bases. The DNA end lines up better with TRBJ2-7; the J call may be wrong. This CDR3 contains 15 residues. Germline V CDR1 and CDR2: MDHEN, SYDVKM. The CDR3 loop is CASSSPGTGPYEQYF. CDR3 DNA: TGTGCCAGCAGTTCCCCCGGGACAGGGCCCTACGAGCAGTACTTC.

This chain joins TRBV6-5 and TRBJ2-1, with 9 bases fitting TRBD2. Germline CDR1 MNHEY, CDR2 SVGAGI. After removal of 7 bases from V and 0 bases from J, the junction contained 4 bases not matched to a gene. This CDR3 comprises 15 residues. CDR3 sequence reads: CASKTSGASYNEQFF. The CDR3, as DNA: TGTGCCAGCAAGACTAGCGGTGCCTCCTACAATGAGCAGTTCTTC.

This sequence joins TRBV19 and TRBJ1-5; the D gene is possibly TRBD1 (6 bases). Germline-derived CDR1 and CDR2 are LNHDA and SQIVND (reference sequence). This CDR3 has 14 residues. Trimming left V 0 bases short and J 6 bases short, with 9 bases between. The CDR3 region is CASSIERGGQPQHF. The CDR3 coding sequence is TGTGCCAGTAGTATAGAGAGGGGGGGTCAGCCCCAGCATTTT.

V and J are TRBV10-2 and TRBJ1-2, with TRBD1 as a possible D gene (5 bases). Germline V gene data show CDR1 as WSHSY and CDR2 as SAAADI. The CDR3 has 12 residues. Deletions cut 6 bases from V and 1 base from J, with 6 bases between. The CDR3 reads CASSQGNYGYTF. The CDR3 bases are TGCGCCAGCAGCCAGGGTAACTATGGCTACACCTTC.

This chain uses TRBV11-2 with TRBJ2-3, with 7 bases lining up with TRBD2. Germline V CDR1 and CDR2: SGHAT, FQNNGV. The V and J ends lost 5 bases and 1 base, in that order; junction bases with no gene match: 15. The CDR3 length is 18 residues. In nucleotides, the CDR3 is TGTGCCAGCAGCCCGTCGGCTCACCGGGACTATCGCACAGATACGCAGTATTTT. It translates to CASSPSAHRDYRTDTQYF.

CDR3 amino acids: CASSLGPTGYSNQPQHF. CDR3 in DNA: TGCGCCAGCAGCTTGGGTCCCACAGGGTATAGCAATCAGCCCCAGCATTTT. This sequence joins TRBV5-1 and TRBJ1-5, with D possibly TRBD1 on 6 matching bases. The ends were cut back, 0 bases at V and 0 bases at J, with 13 bases in the middle. Per the germline V gene, CDR1 is SGHRS and CDR2 is YFSETQ. The CDR3 has 17 amino acids.

The rearrangement links TRBV11-1 to TRBJ2-5, with 11 bases matching TRBD1. The V segment lost 5 bases and the J segment 5 bases; nucleotides outside the gene matches: 4. The CDR3 length is 14 residues. CDR1 is SGHAT and CDR2 is FQDESV in the germline V gene (reference sequence). CDR3 sequence: CASSPGQGVETQYF. DNA of the CDR3: TGTGCCAGCAGCCCGGGACAGGGGGTGGAGACCCAGTACTTC.

This clone has more than one count but fewer than ten. The chain recombines TRBV6-5 with TRBJ2-2, with D maybe TRBD2 (5 bases). The V gene's germline CDR1 is MNHEY and CDR2 SVGAGI. Trimming removed 5 bases from V and 3 bases from J, with 7 bases in between. This CDR3 is 13 amino acids long. The CDR3 DNA sequence: TGTGCCAGCAGTAGGGAGTACACCGGGGAGCTGTTTTTT. Translation: CASSREYTGELFF.

The V gene is TRBV27, the J gene TRBJ2-7; D possibly corresponds to TRBD1 (7 bases). Germline lookup yields CDR1 MNHEY and CDR2 SMNVEV (reference sequence). Trimming took off 2 bases at V and 0 bases at J, with 14 bases between the two ends. The CDR3 is 16 residues long. CDR3 amino acids: CASSLERGTVSYEQYF. In DNA, the CDR3 is TGTGCCAGCAGTTTAGAACGGGGGACAGTCTCCTACGAGCAGTACTTC.

Here the CDR3 reads CASRATGELFF. CDR3 in DNA: TGTGCCAGCAGAGCTACCGGGGAGCTGTTTTTT. V is TRBV2 and J is TRBJ2-2, with D hard to call. The V end was cut by 6 bases, the J end by 5 bases, with 4 bases between. Germline lookup yields CDR1 SNHLY and CDR2 FYNNEI. The CDR3 contains 11 residues. The full variable domain, rest sourced from reference TRBV2 and TRBJ2-2, is EPEVTQTPSHQVTQMGQEVILRCVPISNHLYFYWYRQILGQKVEFLVSFYNNEISEKSEIFDDQFSVERPDGSNFTLKIRSTKLEDSAMYFCASRATGELFFGEGSRLTVL.

V and J are TRBV27 and TRBJ2-7, with D possibly TRBD2 on 6 matching bases. Trimming cost V 6 bases and J 7 bases, with 19 bases left between them. The V gene's germline CDR1 is MNHEY and CDR2 SMNVEV (reference sequence). The CDR3 spans 14 residues. The CDR3 DNA reads TGTGCCAGCAGAGGGTTGGGGCGGGAAATGGAGCAGTACTTC. Its translation: CASRGLGREMEQYF.

This clone turned up a few times. This chain uses TRBV11-2 with TRBJ2-2; D is ambiguous. Germline CDR1 SGHAT, CDR2 FQNNGV. Between the trimmed V and J ends, which lost 1 base and 5 bases, there was a span of 8 bases. The CDR3 is 14 amino acids. DNA of the CDR3: TGTGCCAGCAGCTTAGTGCGGTTAACCGGGGAGCTGTTTTTT. Protein sequence: CASSLVRLTGELFF.

Concerning this clone: Other nucleotide sequences in the sample specify the same CDR3. The V gene is TRBV6-1, the J gene TRBJ2-6; D is possibly TRBD2 (6 bases). CDR1 and CDR2 from the germline V gene are MNHNS and SASEGT. Trimming left V 6 bases short and J 0 bases short, with 9 bases between. The CDR3 loop spans 15 amino acids. The DNA of the CDR3 is TGTGCCAGCAGGACCGGGGGCTCTGGGGCCAACGTCCTGACTTTC. Its protein is CASRTGGSGANVLTF.

V and J are TRBV6-1 and TRBJ2-2; D is unresolved. With 9 bases removed from V and 6 bases from J, the gap between germline ends came to 14 bases. In germline, CDR1 is MNHNS, CDR2 SASEGT. The CDR3 has 13 residues. This CDR3 is CASVGVKAGELFF. As DNA, the CDR3 is TGTGCCAGTGTCGGAGTTAAGGCCGGGGAGCTGTTTTTT.

The chain uses TRBV6-5 and TRBJ2-7; the match to TRBD2 covers 10 bases. CDR1 MNHEY and CDR2 SVGAGI come from the germline V gene. This CDR3 contains 15 residues. The V segment lost 8 bases and the J segment 3 bases; nucleotides outside the gene matches: 10. The CDR3 loop is CASGGGTSAFYEQYF. In DNA form, the CDR3 reads TGTGCCAGCGGGGGCGGGACTAGCGCGTTCTACGAGCAGTACTTC.

The chain uses TRBV7-8 and TRBJ1-4; D is ambiguous. There are 12 residues in the CDR3. The V gene lost 5 bases and the J gene lost 5 bases, with 6 bases spanning the gap. Germline CDR1 is SGHVS and CDR2 is FQNEAQ. CDR3 protein: CASSHKNEKLFF. CDR3 bases: TGTGCCAGCAGCCACAAAAATGAAAAACTGTTTTTT.

The chain uses TRBV19 and TRBJ2-7; a weak D match, TRBD1 (5 bases). Germline CDR1 and CDR2: LNHDA and SQIVND (reference sequence). Trimming removed 7 bases from V and 0 bases from J, with 10 bases in between. This CDR3 contains 13 residues. CDR3 protein: CASTAGPSYEQYF. In DNA form, the CDR3 reads TGTGCCAGTACCGCAGGGCCCTCCTACGAGCAGTACTTC.

This chain joins TRBV4-1 and TRBJ2-7, with D unresolved. Germline V gene data show CDR1 as MGHRA and CDR2 as YSYEKL. With 4 bases removed from V and 2 bases from J, the gap between germline ends came to 18 bases. The CDR3 has 16 amino acids. CDR3 DNA: TGCGCCAGCAGCCCCGGTGGGCCTGAGAAGGCCTACGAGCAGTACTTC. Protein sequence: CASSPGGPEKAYEQYF.

The sample holds one count of this clone. The rearrangement joins TRBV7-2 to TRBJ2-1, with D uncertain. From germline, CDR1 is SGHTA and CDR2 FQGNSA. The CDR3 sequence is 13 residues long. V was pared by 0 bases and J by 8 bases, with 8 bases between. CDR3 protein: CTSSLAPRDEQFF. The CDR3 DNA reads as TGTACCAGCAGCTTAGCCCCGAGAGATGAGCAGTTCTTC.

The chain recombines TRBV2 with TRBJ1-4; the match to TRBD1 covers 8 bases. The CDR3 is 16 amino acids. The V gene end was trimmed by 7 bases and the J gene end by 0 bases; junction bases not matched to a gene: 7. Germline-derived CDR1 and CDR2 are SNHLY and FYNNEI. In DNA form, the CDR3 reads TGTGCCAGCAATGGGGACAGGCTTGCAACTAATGAAAAACTGTTTTTT. It specifies CASNGDRLATNEKLFF.

V and J are TRBV7-9 and TRBJ2-7; possible D gene TRBD1, 6 bases. Germline V gene lookup returns CDR1 SEHNR and CDR2 FQNEAQ (reference sequence). This CDR3 has 14 amino acids. The V end lost 2 bases, the J end lost 3 bases, and 11 bases lay between the germline ends. CDR3 nucleotide sequence: TGTGCCAGCAGCTTAACCCTAGGGGGCTACGAGCAGTACTTC. It codes for CASSLTLGGYEQYF.

The gene calls are TRBV7-9 and TRBJ1-2; 8 nucleotides agree with TRBD1. CDR3 length equals 19 residues. Unmatched junction bases numbered 21, after V lost 5 bases and J lost 4 bases. The germline gives CDR1 SEHNR, CDR2 FQNEAQ (reference sequence). The CDR3: CASSQSKPEQGGMGYGYTF. The CDR3 DNA sequence: TGTGCCAGCAGCCAGTCGAAACCTGAACAGGGGGGCATGGGCTATGGCTACACCTTC.